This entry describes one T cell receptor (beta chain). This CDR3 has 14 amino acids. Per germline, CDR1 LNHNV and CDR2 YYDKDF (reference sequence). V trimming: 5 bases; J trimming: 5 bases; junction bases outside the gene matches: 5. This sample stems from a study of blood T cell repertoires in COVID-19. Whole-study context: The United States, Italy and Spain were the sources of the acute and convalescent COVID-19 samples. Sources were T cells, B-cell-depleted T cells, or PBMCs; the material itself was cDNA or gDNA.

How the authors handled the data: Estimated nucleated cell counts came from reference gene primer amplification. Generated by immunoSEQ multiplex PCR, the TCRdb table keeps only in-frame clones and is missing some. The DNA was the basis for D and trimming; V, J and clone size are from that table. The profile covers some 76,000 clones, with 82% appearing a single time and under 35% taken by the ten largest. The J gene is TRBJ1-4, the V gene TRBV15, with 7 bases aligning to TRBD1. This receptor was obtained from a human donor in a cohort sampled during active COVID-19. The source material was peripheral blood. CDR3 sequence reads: CATSYWGQNEKLFF. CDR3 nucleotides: TGTGCCACCAGCTATTGGGGACAGAATGAAAAACTGTTTTTT.